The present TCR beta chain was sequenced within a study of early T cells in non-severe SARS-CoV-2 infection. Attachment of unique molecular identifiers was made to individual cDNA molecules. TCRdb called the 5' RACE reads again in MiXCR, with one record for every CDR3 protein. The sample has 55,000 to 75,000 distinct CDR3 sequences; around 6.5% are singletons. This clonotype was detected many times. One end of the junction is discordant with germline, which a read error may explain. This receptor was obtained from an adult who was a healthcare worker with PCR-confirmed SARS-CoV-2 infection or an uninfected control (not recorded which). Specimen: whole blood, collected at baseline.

In DNA form, the CDR3 reads TGTGCCAGCAGTGGCTTTCTAGCCCCGATGTACTTC. Its protein product is CASSGFLAPMYF. The chain carries TRBV2 and TRBJ2-1; TRBD2 might be the D (5 bases). Per the germline V gene, CDR1 is SNHLY and CDR2 is FYNNEI. This CDR3 has 12 residues.